The T cell receptor beta chain under discussion was sequenced for a study of Graves' ophthalmopathy and Graves' hyperthyroidism (dated by TCRdb to 2016 to 2018). Background for the entire study: Hyperthyroidism was considered stable if no progression to ophthalmopathy occurred within 18 months of follow-up. In total, 135 blood samples were TCR-sequenced: approximately 40 ophthalmopathy, 80 or so hyperthyroidism and about 17 hyperthyroidism-to-ophthalmopathy patients. TCR beta repertoire signatures were used to distinguish Graves' ophthalmopathy from Graves' hyperthyroidism and to predict progression to ophthalmopathy. A discovery set of 95 to 100 patients (43 ophthalmopathy, 60 or so stable hyperthyroidism) was enrolled to explore V-J signatures distinguishing ophthalmopathy from hyperthyroidism. After sampling, hyperthyroidism patients received methimazole starting at 30 mg daily, and ophthalmopathy patients received high-dose intravenous methylprednisolone. An independent validation cohort was composed of some 19 hyperthyroidism patients and over 15 patients who later progressed from hyperthyroidism to ophthalmopathy. In over five hyperthyroidism patients, T-cell repertoires of thyroid tissue and blood were compared.

From cysteine to phenylalanine, the CDR3 is 16 amino acids long. The read is trimmed to its CDR3 DNA, 48 bases read in frame from base 1. In the germline V gene, CDR1 corresponds to SGHTA and CDR2 to FQGNSA. This clonotype was observed a single time. Its antigen is still unknown. One end of the junction varies from germline; a read error may be responsible. For repertoire sequencing, the TCR beta CDR3 regions were amplified from RNA transcripts. HTBI primers and the Qiagen OneStep RT-PCR kit were used in a first-round RT-PCR, which was followed by a second-round multiplex PCR, size selection and purification. Sequencing of the libraries was carried out on an Illumina HiSeq2000 in paired-end mode with 100 bp reads. From the authors' description of their analysis: SOAPnuke was used for read processing, and reads with adapters, uncalled bases, a mean Phred below 15, or no exact constant-primer or identifier match were discarded. COPE v1.2.5 was used to merge the high-quality paired reads. Clonotypes were defined as unique nucleotide sequences and were aligned to IMGT TRB V, D and J references using MiTCR v1.1. Only V-J combinations with frequency above 0.0001 were analysed, covering 99% to 99.2% of repertoires. For each V-J combination, a TCR clonal expansion and chaos score was defined as F50 clonal expansion divided by the chaos observed in the TCRdist matrix. Features were reduced by Welch's t-statistics and random forest to 10 to 15 V-J combinations, which fed a naive Bayes classifier. Thyroid-blood repertoire similarity was quantified with the Morisita-Horn index. TCRdb passed the public sequencing reads through fastp at Q25 and MiXCR, retaining productive beta sequences. Records with the same CDR3 protein are collapsed into one entry carrying the most frequent genes and DNA. The V and J calls here are based on TCRdb, not the publication. Present in this sample are about 550,000 distinct CDR3 sequences, less than 40% of which were seen just once. Clones ranked in the top ten supply about 4.6% of the sample.

General findings and caveats noted by the study authors: Most expanded thyroid clonotypes with a frequency above 0.001 also appeared in blood, which suggests that blood repertoires may reflect the immune response in the thyroid. The 13-signature model separated ophthalmopathy from stable hyperthyroidism with approximately 90% sensitivity and 81% to 82% specificity in cross-validation, and 80%/75% in the test set. In validation, the model predicted ophthalmopathy progression with more than 55% sensitivity and approximately 78% specificity; 12 predicted patients were CT-confirmed with GO in a median of about 6.1 months. Sample size was not statistically predetermined, and group allocation was not concealed from the investigators.

The hyperthyroidism patients were 18 to 65 years old and newly diagnosed, with a disease duration of less than 2 months. Anyone with other autoimmune diseases, uncontrolled infections, pregnancy or lactation was excluded from the study. Clinical symptoms, serum thyroxine, TRAb, thyroid ultrasound and orbital computed tomography formed the basis of the diagnosis. Total RNA was extracted with Trizol reagent and quality-checked on an Agilent 2100 Bioanalyzer. The chain uses TRBV7-2 and TRBJ1-6; the D gene is not confidently resolved. The sample taken for sequencing was peripheral blood or thyroid tissue (not recorded which). The receptor comes from an adult man with Graves' hyperthyroidism. The sequenced DNA is TGTGCCAGCAGCCCCCTTGTGATAGGGCGAAATTCACTCCTCCACTTT. It specifies CASSPLVIGRNSLLHF.